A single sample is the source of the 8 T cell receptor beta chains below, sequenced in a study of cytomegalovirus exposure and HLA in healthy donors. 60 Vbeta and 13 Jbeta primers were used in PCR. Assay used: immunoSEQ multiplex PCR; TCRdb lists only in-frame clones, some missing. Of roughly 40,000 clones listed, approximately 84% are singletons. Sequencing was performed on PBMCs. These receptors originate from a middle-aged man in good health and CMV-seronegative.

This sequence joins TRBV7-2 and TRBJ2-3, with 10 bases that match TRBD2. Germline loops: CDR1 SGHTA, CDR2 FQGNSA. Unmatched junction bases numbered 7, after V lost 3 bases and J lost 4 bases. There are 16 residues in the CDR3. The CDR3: CASSLGSSGSSDTQYF. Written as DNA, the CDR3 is TGTGCCAGCAGCTTGGGTTCTAGCGGGAGTTCAGATACGCAGTATTTT.

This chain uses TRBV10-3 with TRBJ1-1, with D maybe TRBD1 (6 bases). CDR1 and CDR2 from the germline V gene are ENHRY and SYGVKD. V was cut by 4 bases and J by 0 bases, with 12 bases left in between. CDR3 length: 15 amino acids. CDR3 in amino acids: CAISGRGGMNTEAFF. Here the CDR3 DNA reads TGTGCCATCAGTGGCAGGGGCGGAATGAACACTGAAGCTTTCTTT.

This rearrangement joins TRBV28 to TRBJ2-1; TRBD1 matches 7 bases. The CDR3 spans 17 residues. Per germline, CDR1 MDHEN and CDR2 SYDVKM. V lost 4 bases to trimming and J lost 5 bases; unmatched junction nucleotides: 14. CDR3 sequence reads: CASSSAAGTEINNEQFF. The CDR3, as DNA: TGTGCCAGCAGTTCCGCCGCCGGGACAGAGATAAACAATGAGCAGTTCTTC.

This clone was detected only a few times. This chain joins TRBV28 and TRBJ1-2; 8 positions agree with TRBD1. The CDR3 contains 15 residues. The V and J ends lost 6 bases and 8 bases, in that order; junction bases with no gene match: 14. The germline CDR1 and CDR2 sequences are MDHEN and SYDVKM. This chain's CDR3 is CASRTSGAGGLGYTF. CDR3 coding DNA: TGTGCCAGCAGAACTTCTGGGGCAGGGGGCCTAGGCTACACCTTC.

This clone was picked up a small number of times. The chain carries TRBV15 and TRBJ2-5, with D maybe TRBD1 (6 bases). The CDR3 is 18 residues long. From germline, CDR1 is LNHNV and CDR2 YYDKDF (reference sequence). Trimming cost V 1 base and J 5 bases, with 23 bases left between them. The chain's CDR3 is CATSRGPSHSQGGETQYF. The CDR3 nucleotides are TGTGCCACCAGCAGAGGACCCTCTCATTCACAGGGCGGTGAGACCCAGTACTTC. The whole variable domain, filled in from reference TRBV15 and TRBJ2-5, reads DAMVIQNPRYQVTQFGKPVTLSCSQTLNHNVMYWYQQKSSQAPKLLFHYYDKDFNNEADTPDNFQSRRPNTSFCFLDIRSPGLGDTAMYLCATSRGPSHSQGGETQYFGPGTRLLVL.

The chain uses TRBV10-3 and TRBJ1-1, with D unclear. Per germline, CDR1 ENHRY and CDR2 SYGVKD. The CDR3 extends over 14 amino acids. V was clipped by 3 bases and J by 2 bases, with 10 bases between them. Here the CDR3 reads CAISDESTNTEAFF. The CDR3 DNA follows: TGTGCCATCAGTGATGAGTCAACCAACACTGAAGCTTTCTTT.

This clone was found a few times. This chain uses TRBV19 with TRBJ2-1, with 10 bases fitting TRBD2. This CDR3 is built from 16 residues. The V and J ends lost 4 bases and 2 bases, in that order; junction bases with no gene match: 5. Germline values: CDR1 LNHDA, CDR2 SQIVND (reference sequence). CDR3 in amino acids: CASSTLAGEAYNEQFF. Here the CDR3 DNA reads TGTGCCAGTAGTACCCTAGCGGGAGAGGCCTACAATGAGCAGTTCTTC.

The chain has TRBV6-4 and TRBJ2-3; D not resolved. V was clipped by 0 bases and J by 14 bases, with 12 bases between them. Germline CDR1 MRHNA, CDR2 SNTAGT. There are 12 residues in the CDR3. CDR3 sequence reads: CASSDSAGTRYF. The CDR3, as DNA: TGTGCCAGCAGTGACTCGGCAGGTACTCGGTATTTT.